This T cell receptor beta chain was found in a study of T cell repertoires in cytomegalovirus infection. At the level of the study: From public TCR beta signatures came an indication of both CMV infection and matching HLA type. Findings of the study overall: Accumulated public TCR beta family frequency recognized individuals carrying CMV together with the relevant HLA. HLA-C-restricted CMV clonotypes gave the most frequent clonotype in two of eight donors.

Between the trimmed V and J ends, which lost 2 bases and 1 base, there was a span of 5 bases. The CDR3 is 12 residues long. Per the germline V gene, CDR1 is SQVTM and CDR2 is ANQGSEA. TCRdb reprocessed the reads via MiXCR and lists one record per CDR3 protein. The table lists approximately 500,000 distinct CDR3 sequences, about 30% of them singletons. With regard to this clonotype: What it binds is unknown.

The sample consisted of PBMCs. The chain carries TRBV29-1 and TRBJ1-1; D is unresolved. This TCR was recovered from a human donor in good health (CMV status not recorded). Some clones in this sample may be carry-over from other donors' samples. For the CDR3, the DNA is TGCAGCGTTGAACAAGGGAACACTGAAGCTTTCTTT. As protein: CSVEQGNTEAFF.